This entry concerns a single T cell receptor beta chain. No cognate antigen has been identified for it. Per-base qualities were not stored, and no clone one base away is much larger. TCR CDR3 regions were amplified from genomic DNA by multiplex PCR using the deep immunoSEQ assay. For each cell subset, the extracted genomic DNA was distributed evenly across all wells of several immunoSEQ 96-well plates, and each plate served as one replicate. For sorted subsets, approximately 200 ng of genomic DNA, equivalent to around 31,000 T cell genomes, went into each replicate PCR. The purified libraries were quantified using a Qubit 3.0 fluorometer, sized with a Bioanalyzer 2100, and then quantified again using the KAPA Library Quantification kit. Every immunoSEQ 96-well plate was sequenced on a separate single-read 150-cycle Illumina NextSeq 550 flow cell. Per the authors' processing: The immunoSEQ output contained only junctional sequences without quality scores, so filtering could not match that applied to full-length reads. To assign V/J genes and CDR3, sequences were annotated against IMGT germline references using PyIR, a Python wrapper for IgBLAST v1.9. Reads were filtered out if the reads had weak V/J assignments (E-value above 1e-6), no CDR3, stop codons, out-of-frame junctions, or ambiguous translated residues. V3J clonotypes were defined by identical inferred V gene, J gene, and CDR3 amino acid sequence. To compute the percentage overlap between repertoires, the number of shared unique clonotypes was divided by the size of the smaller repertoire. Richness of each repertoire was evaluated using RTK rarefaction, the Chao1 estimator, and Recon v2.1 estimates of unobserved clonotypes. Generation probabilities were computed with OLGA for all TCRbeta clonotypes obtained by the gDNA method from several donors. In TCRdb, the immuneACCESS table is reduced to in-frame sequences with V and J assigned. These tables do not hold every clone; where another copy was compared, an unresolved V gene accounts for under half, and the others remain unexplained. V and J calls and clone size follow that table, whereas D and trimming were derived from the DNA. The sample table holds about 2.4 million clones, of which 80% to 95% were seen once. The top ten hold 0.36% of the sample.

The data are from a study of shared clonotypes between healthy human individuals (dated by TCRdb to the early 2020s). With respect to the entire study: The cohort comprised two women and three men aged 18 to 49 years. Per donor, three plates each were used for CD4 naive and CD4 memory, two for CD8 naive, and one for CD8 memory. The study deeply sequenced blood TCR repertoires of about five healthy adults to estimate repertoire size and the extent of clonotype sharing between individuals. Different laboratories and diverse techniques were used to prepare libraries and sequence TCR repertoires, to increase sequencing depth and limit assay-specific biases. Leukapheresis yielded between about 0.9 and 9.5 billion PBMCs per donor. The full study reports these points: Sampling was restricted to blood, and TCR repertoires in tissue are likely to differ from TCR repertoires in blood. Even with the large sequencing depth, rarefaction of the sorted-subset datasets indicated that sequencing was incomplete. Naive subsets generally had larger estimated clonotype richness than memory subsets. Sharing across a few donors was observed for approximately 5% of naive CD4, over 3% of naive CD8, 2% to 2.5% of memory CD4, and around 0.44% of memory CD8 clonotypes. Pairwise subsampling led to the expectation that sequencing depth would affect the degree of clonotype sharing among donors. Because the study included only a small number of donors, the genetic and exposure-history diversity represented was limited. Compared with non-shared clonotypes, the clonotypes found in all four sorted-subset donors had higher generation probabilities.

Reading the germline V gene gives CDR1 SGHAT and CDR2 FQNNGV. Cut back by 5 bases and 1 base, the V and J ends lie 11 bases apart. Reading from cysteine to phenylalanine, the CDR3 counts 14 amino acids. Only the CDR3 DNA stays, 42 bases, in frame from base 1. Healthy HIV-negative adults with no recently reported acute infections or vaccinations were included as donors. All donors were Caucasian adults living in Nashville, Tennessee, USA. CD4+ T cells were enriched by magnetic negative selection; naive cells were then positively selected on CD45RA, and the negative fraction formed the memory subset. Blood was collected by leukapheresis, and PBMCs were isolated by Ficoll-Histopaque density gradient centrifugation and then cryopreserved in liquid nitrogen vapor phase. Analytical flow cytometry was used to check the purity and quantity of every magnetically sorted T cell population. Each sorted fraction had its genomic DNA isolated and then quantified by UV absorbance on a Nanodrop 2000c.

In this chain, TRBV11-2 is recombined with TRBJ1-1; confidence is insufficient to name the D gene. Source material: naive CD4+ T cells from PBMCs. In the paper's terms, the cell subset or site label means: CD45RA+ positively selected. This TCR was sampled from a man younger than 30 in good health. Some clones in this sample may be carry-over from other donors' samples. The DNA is TGTGCCAGCAGCCCAGATTACTGGAACACTGAAGCTTTCTTT. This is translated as CASSPDYWNTEAFF.